The rows below give T cell receptor beta chains drawn from one sample of a study of blood T cell repertoires in COVID-19. The table came from immunoSEQ multiplex PCR; TCRdb's copy has only in-frame clones and leaves some out. This sample has under 200,000 clones, with roughly 80% found just once. The specimen was PBMCs or T cells enriched from blood (not recorded which). These receptors originate from a woman aged 55-69 years with acute COVID-19. Both conserved end residues are part of each CDR3. A D gene is named only where the DNA matches it firmly. Expanded clones are given a class, and other clones once, few, many or no size at all.

D: TRBD2
size: .
J: TRBJ2-5
V: TRBV4-3
length: 15
CDR3: CASSQDWGGLETQYF
DNA: TGCGCCAGCAGCCAAGACTGGGGAGGGTTAGAGACCCAGTACTTC

D: .
size: .
J: TRBJ2-2
V: TRBV5-1
length: 12
CDR3: CASSFQSGELFF
DNA: TGCGCCAGCAGCTTTCAGTCCGGGGAGCTGTTTTTT

D: TRBD1
size: .
J: TRBJ1-3
V: TRBV7-6
length: 16
CDR3: CASSTRSRGPGNTIYF
DNA: TGTGCCAGCAGCACGCGTTCAAGGGGGCCTGGAAACACCATATATTTT

D: TRBD1
size: .
J: TRBJ2-1
V: TRBV6-5
length: 15
CDR3: CASSYTGGILNEQFF
DNA: TGTGCCAGCAGCTATACAGGGGGAATTTTGAATGAGCAGTTCTTC

D: .
size: .
J: TRBJ2-7
V: TRBV3-1/TRBV3-2
length: 15
CDR3: CASSQDLGSSYEQYF
DNA: TGTGCCAGCAGCCAAGATTTGGGCAGCTCCTACGAGCAGTACTTC

D: TRBD2
size: .
J: TRBJ2-6
V: TRBV7-2
length: 18
CDR3: CASSLGSPAGAGANVLTF
DNA: TGTGCCAGCAGCTTAGGTTCGCCGGCGGGAGCCGGGGCCAACGTCCTGACTTTC

D: TRBD1
size: few
J: TRBJ1-1
V: TRBV3-1/TRBV3-2
length: 16
CDR3: CASSSRTGFMNTEAFF
DNA: TGTGCCAGCAGCTCCCGGACAGGTTTCATGAACACTGAAGCTTTCTTT

D: .
size: .
J: TRBJ2-1
V: TRBV6-2/TRBV6-3
length: 16
CDR3: CASSYVRGSSYNEQFF
DNA: TGTGCCAGCAGTTACGTGCGGGGAAGCTCCTACAATGAGCAGTTCTTC

D: TRBD1
size: .
J: TRBJ1-4
V: TRBV13
length: 13
CDR3: CASSVTGDEKLFF
DNA: TGTGCCAGCAGCGTGACAGGGGACGAAAAACTGTTTTTT

D: TRBD1
size: .
J: TRBJ1-5
V: TRBV28
length: 15
CDR3: CASSSRDRANQPQHF
DNA: TGTGCCAGCAGTTCACGGGACAGGGCGAATCAGCCCCAGCATTTT

D: .
size: .
J: TRBJ2-6
V: TRBV10-3
length: 15
CDR3: CAISERGTGANVLTF
DNA: TGTGCCATCAGTGAGAGGGGGACTGGGGCCAACGTCCTGACTTTC

D: .
size: .
J: TRBJ1-2
V: TRBV11-2
length: 14
CDR3: CASSLERRGGGYTF
DNA: TGTGCCAGCAGCTTAGAACGGCGGGGCGGCGGCTACACCTTC

D: .
size: .
J: TRBJ1-1
V: TRBV20-1
length: 11
CDR3: CSARDQVEAFF
DNA: TGCAGTGCTAGAGATCAGGTGGAAGCTTTCTTT

D: TRBD1
size: .
J: TRBJ1-3
V: TRBV9
length: 16
CDR3: CASSVTGTGVGYTIYF
DNA: TGTGCCAGCAGCGTTACCGGGACAGGGGTTGGGTACACCATATATTTT

D: .
size: .
J: TRBJ2-1
V: TRBV6-2/TRBV6-3
length: 15
CDR3: CASSYSQLSYNEQFF
DNA: TGTGCCAGCAGTTACTCCCAGTTGTCCTACAATGAGCAGTTCTTC

D: .
size: .
J: TRBJ1-2
V: TRBV4-3
length: 15
CDR3: CASRPRTNFNYGYTF
DNA: TGCGCCAGCCGCCCCCGGACAAACTTTAACTATGGCTACACCTTC

D: .
size: .
J: TRBJ1-5
V: TRBV11-2
length: 14
CDR3: CASSLDLEAQPQHF
DNA: TGTGCCAGCAGCTTAGATCTGGAGGCTCAGCCCCAGCATTTT

D: TRBD1
size: few
J: TRBJ2-1
V: TRBV5-1
length: 15
CDR3: CASSWRQGSGNEQFF
DNA: TGCGCCAGCAGCTGGAGACAGGGATCGGGCAATGAGCAGTTCTTC

D: .
size: .
J: TRBJ1-2
V: TRBV2
length: 13
CDR3: CASRETGPYGYTF
DNA: TGTGCCAGCAGGGAGACAGGACCCTATGGCTACACCTTC